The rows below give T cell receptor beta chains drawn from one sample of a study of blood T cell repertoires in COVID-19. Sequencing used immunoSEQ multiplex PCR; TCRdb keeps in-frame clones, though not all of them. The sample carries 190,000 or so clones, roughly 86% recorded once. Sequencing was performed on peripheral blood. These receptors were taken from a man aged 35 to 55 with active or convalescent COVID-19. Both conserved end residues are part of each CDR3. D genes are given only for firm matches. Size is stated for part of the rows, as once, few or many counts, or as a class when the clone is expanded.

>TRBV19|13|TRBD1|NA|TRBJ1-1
TGTGCCAGTAGTGTTAACAGGGGCGCTGAAGCTTTCTTT
CASSVNRGAEAFF
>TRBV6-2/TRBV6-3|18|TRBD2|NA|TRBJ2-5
TGTGCCAGCAGCAGACGAACTAGCGGGGGGAGTCTGGGAGAGACCCAGTACTTC
CASSRRTSGGSLGETQYF
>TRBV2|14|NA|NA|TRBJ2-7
TGTGCCAACCTAGACAGGAACCGCACCTACGAGCAGTACTTC
CANLDRNRTYEQYF
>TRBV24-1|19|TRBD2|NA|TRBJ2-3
TGTGCCACCAGTGACCCCTTGGAGGTTAGCGGGGGGGCATCAGATACGCAGTATTTT
CATSDPLEVSGGASDTQYF
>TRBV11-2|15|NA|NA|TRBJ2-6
TGTGCCAGCAGCTGGACAGACTCTGGGGCCAACGTCCTGACTTTC
CASSWTDSGANVLTF
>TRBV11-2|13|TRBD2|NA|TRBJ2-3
TGTGCCAGCACCCCGTCGGGGGGTTATACGCAGTATTTT
CASTPSGGYTQYF
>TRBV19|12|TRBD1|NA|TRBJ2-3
TGTGCCAGTAGTAGGGACAGAGATACGCAGTATTTT
CASSRDRDTQYF
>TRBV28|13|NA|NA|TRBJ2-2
TGTGCCGGCGGGCAGGGGCACACCGGGGAGCTGTTTTTT
CAGGQGHTGELFF
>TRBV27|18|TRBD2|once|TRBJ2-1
TGTGCCAGCAGCCGGGCCGGGACTAGCGGGGTTGTTAGAGGTGAGCAGTTCTTC
CASSRAGTSGVVRGEQFF
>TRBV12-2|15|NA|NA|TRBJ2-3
TGTGCAAGTCGGCTCACCGGGTCGAGCACAGATACGCAGTATTTT
CASRLTGSSTDTQYF
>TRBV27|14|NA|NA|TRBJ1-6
TGTGCCAGCAGACAGACTACCCCAAATTCACCCCTCCACTTT
CASRQTTPNSPLHF
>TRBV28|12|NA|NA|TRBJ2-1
TGTGCCGTACAGGGTAGGGTCGATGAGCAGTTCTTC
CAVQGRVDEQFF
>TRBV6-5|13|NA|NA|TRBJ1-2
TGTGCCAGCAGTTACTCGAGTCGATCGGGCTACACCTTC
CASSYSSRSGYTF
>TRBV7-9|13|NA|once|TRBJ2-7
TGTGCCAGCAGCTTCGCTACCTCCTACGAGCAGTACTTC
CASSFATSYEQYF
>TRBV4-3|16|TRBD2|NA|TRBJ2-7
TGCGCCAGCAGCCAAGGGTCCGGGAGGAGCTCCTACGAGCAGTACTTC
CASSQGSGRSSYEQYF
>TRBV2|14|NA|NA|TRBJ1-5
TGTGCCAGCAGACTAGACCTGGGCAATCAGCCCCAGCATTTT
CASRLDLGNQPQHF
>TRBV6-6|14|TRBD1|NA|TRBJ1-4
TGTGCCAGCAGTTACCAGGGGGTTAGTGAAAAACTGTTTTTT
CASSYQGVSEKLFF
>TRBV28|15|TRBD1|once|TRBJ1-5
TGTGCCAGCAGAAGGACAGGGATTTTCGATCAGCCCCAGCATTTT
CASRRTGIFDQPQHF
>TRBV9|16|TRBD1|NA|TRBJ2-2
TGTGCCAGCAGCGTAGCTGGACAGGGGGACACCGGGGAGCTGTTTTTT
CASSVAGQGDTGELFF
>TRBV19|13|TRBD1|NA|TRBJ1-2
TGTGCCAGTAGTTCACGAGGGGGCTCTGGCTACACCTTC
CASSSRGGSGYTF
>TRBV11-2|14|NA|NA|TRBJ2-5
TGTGCCAGCAGCTTGGCCAGGGGGGTCGAGACCCAGTACTTC
CASSLARGVETQYF
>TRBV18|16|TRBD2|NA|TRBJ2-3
TGTGCCAGCTCACCTAGCGGGGACTCAATCACAGATACGCAGTATTTT
CASSPSGDSITDTQYF
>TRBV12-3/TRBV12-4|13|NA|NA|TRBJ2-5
TGTGCCAGCAGTCTAGTTACTCCGGAGACCCAGTACTTC
CASSLVTPETQYF
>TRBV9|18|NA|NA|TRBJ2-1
TGTGCCAGCAGCGTAGCGGCTGGCGGGGGCCACAAAATCAATGAGCAGTTCTTC
CASSVAAGGGHKINEQFF
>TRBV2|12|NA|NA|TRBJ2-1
TGTGCCAGCAGGGCGACTACAAATGAGCAGTTCTTC
CASRATTNEQFF